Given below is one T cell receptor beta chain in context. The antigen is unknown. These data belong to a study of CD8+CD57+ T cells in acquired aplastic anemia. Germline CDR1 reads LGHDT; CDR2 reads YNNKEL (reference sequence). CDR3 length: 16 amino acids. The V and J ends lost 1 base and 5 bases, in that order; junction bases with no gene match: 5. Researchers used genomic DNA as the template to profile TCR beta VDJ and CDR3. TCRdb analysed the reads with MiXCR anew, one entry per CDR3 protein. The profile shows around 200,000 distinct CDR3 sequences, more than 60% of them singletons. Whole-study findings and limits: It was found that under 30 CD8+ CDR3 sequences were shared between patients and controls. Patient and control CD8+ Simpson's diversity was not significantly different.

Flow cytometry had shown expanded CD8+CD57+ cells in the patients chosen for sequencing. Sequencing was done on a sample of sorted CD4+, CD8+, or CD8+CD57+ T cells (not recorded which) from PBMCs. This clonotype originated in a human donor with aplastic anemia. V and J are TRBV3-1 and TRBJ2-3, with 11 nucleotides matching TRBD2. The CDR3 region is CASSQVAGGPVDTQYF. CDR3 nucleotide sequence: TGTGCCAGCAGCCAAGTAGCGGGGGGGCCGGTAGATACGCAGTATTTT.